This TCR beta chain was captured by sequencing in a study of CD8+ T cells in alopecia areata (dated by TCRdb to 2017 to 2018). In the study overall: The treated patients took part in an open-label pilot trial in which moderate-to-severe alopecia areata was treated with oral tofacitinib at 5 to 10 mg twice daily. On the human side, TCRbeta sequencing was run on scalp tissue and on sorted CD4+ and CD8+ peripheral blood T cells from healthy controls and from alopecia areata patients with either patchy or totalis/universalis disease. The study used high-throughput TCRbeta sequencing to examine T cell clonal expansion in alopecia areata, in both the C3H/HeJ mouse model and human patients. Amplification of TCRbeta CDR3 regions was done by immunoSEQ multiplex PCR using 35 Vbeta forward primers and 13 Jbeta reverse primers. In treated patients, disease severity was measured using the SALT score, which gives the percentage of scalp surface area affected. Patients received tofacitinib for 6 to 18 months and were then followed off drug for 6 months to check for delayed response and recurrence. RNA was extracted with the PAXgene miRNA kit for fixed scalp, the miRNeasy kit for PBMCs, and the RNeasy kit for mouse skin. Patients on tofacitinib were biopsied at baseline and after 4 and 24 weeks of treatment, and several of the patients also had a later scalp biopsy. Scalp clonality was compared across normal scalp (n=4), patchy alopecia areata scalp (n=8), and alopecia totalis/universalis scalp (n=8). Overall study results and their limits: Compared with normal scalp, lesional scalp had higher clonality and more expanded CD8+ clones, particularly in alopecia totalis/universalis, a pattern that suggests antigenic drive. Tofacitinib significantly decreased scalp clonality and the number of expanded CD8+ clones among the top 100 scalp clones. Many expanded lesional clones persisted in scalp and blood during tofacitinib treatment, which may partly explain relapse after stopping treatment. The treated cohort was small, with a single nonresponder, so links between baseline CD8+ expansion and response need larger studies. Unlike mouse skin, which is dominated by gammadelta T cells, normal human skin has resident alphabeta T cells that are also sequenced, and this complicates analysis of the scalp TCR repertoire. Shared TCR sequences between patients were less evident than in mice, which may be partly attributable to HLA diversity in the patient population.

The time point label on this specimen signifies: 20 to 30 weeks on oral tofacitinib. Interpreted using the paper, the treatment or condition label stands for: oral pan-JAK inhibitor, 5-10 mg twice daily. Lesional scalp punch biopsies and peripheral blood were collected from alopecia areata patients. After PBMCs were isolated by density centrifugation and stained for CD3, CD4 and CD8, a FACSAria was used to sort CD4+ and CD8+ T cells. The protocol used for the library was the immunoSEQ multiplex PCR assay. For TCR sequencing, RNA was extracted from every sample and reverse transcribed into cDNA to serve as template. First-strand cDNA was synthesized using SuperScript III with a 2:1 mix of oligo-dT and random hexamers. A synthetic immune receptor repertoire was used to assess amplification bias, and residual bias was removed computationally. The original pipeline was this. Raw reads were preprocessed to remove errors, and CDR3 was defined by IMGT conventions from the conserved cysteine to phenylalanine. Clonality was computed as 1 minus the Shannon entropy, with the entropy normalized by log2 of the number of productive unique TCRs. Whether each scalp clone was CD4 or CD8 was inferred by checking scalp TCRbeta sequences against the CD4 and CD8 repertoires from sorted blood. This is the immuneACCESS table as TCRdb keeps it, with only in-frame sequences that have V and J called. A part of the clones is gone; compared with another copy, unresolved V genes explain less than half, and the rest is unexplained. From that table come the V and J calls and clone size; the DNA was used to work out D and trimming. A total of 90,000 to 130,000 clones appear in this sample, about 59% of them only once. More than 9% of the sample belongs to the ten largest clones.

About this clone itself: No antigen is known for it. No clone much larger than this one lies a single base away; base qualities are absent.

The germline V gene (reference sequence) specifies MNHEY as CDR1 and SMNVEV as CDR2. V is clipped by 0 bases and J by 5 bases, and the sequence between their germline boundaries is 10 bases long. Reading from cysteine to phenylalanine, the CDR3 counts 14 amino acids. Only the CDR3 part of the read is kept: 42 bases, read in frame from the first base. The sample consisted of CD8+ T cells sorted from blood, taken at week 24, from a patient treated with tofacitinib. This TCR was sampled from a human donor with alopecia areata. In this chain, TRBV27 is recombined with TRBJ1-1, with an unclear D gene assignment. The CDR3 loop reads CASSLSGLGTEAFF. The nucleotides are TGTGCCAGCAGTTTATCGGGCTTGGGGACTGAAGCTTTCTTT.